This record concerns one T cell receptor (beta chain) sequence. Here immunoSEQ multiplex PCR was the method, and the copy in TCRdb shows in-frame clones only, minus some. The profile shows about 440,000 clones, around 89% of them singletons. Patients at the Seattle site were enrolled during active infection and followed longitudinally. CDR3 size: 13 residues. V shed 0 bases and J shed 6 bases, with 9 bases lying between them. The germline CDR1 and CDR2 sequences are SEHNR and FQNEAQ (reference sequence). The data are from a study of blood T cell repertoires in COVID-19. About the study: The study drew acute and convalescent COVID-19 samples from the United States, Italy and Spain. Sources were T cells, B-cell-depleted T cells, or PBMCs; the material itself was cDNA or gDNA.

The chain has TRBV7-9 and TRBJ2-7; no definite D call. Sequencing used peripheral blood. This receptor was obtained from a woman between 45 and 65 years old with COVID-19, enrolled during active disease. The CDR3 region is CASSLAPRSEQYF. The CDR3 DNA reads as TGTGCCAGCAGCTTAGCTCCGAGGAGCGAGCAGTACTTC. Based on the CDR3 plus reference TRBV7-9 and TRBJ2-7, the full variable domain is DTGVSQNPRHKITKRGQNVTFRCDPISEHNRLYWYRQTLGQGPEFLTYFQNEAQLEKSRLLSDRFSAERPKGSFSTLEIQRTEQGDSAMYLCASSLAPRSEQYFGPGTRLTVT.